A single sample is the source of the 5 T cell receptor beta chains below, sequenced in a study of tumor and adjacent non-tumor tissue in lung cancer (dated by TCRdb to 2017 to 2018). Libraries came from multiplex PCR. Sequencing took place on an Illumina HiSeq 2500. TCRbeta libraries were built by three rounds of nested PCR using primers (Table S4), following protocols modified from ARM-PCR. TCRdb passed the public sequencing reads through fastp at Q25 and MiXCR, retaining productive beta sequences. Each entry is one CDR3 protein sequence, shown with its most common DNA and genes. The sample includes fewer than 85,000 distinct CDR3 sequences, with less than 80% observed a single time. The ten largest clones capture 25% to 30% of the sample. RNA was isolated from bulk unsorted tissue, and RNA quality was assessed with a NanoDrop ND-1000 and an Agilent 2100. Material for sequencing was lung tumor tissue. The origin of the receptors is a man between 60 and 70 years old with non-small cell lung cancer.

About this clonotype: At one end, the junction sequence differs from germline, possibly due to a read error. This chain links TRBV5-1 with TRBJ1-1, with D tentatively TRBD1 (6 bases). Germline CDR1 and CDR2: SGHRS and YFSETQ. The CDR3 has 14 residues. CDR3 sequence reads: CASSRAGVNTETFF. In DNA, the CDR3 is TGCGCCAGCAGCCGGGCAGGGGTGAACACTGAAACTTTCTTT.

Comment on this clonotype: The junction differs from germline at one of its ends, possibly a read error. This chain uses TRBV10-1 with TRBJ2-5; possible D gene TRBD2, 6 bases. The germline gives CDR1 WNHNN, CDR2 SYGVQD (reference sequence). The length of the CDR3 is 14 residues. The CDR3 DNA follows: TGTGCCAGCAGTGGGACGGGAGACGTGGAGACCCAGTACTTC. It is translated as CASSGTGDVETQYF.

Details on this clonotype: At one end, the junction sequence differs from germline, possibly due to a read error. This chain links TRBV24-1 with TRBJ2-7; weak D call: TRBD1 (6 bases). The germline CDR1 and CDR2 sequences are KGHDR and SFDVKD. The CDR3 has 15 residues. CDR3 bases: TGTGCCACCAGGGATTCTCTACGACTGACAGGCGAGCAGTACTTC. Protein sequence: CATRDSLRLTGEQYF.

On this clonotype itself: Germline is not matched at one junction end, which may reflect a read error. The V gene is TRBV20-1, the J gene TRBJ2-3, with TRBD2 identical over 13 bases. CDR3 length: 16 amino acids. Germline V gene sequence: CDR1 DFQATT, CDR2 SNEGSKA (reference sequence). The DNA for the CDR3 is TGCAATGCCCCAACTAGCGGGAGGGCCGGGACAGATAGGCAGTATTTT. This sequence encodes CNAPTSGRAGTDRQYF.

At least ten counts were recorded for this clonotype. The CDR3 DNA is TGCAGCGTTGGAGGAGGTGGGGGGGTTCTCACTGAAGCTTTCTTT. This translates into CSVGGGGGVLTEAFF. The rearrangement links TRBV29-1 to TRBJ1-1; D might be TRBD1 (5 bases). V was cut by 4 bases and J by 4 bases, with 19 bases left in between. This CDR3 contains 15 residues. In germline, CDR1 is SQVTM, CDR2 ANQGSEA.